These T cell receptor beta chains were read from a single sample in a study of T-cell reconstitution after alpha-beta-depleted transplantation in children. One entry per CDR3 protein results from TCRdb running MiXCR on the PCR reads. The top ten clones hold over 2.5% of a sample with about 190,000 distinct CDR3 sequences, roughly 7.5% of them seen once. Sequencing was performed on PBMCs from the stem cell graft donor, taken from the stem cell graft. These receptors came from a human donor who donated a stem cell graft to a child with Wiskott-Aldrich syndrome. The CDR3 runs from the conserved cysteine through the conserved F or W. Fields, in order: J gene, clone size, D gene, V gene, CDR3 protein, CDR3 DNA. The D gene is left open where the match is weak. For some rows the clone size is stated as once, few or many, or as a class when expanded; others skip it.

TRBJ2-1 many NA TRBV20-1 CSARALGDRKFF TGCAGTGCTAGAGCCTTAGGGGATCGAAAGTTCTTC
TRBJ2-1 many NA TRBV18 CASSPLGRGTYNEQFF TGTGCCAGCTCACCATTGGGCAGGGGAACATACAATGAGCAGTTCTTC
TRBJ1-1 many TRBD1 TRBV6-6 CASSQQGRAFF TGTGCCAGCAGTCAACAGGGGAGAGCTTTCTTT
TRBJ2-1 many TRBD1 TRBV4-3 CASSHGTGLGNEQFF TGCGCCAGCAGCCACGGGACAGGGCTCGGCAATGAGCAGTTCTTC
TRBJ2-7 many TRBD2 TRBV7-2 CASSLFGGGTSQAIEQYF TGTGCCAGCAGCTTATTCGGCGGGGGGACTTCTCAGGCTATCGAGCAGTACTTC
TRBJ1-4 few TRBD1 TRBV18 CASSGTVDNEKLFF TGTGCCAGCTCCGGGACAGTTGATAATGAAAAACTGTTTTTT
TRBJ2-1 many NA TRBV4-3 CASSQEAAGWGNEQFF TGCGCCAGCAGCCAAGAAGCTGCGGGATGGGGCAATGAGCAGTTCTTC
TRBJ2-1 many NA TRBV10-3 CAISDSGRPENEQFF TGTGCCATCAGTGACTCGGGACGCCCAGAGAATGAGCAGTTCTTC
TRBJ2-7 few TRBD1 TRBV13 CASSYDRGKYEQYF TGTGCCAGCAGCTATGACAGGGGCAAATACGAGCAGTACTTC
TRBJ1-5 NA NA TRBV27 CASSLNSNSNQPQHF TGTGCCAGCAGTTTGAACAGTAATAGCAATCAGCCCCAGCATTTT
TRBJ2-2 many NA TRBV12-3/TRBV12-4 CASSLNLWTGELFF TGTGCCAGCAGTTTAAACCTATGGACCGGGGAGCTGTTTTTT
TRBJ2-3 few TRBD2 TRBV28 CASSPLAGEDTQYF TGTGCCAGCAGTCCACTAGCGGGAGAAGATACGCAGTATTTT
TRBJ2-5 many TRBD2 TRBV15 CATSRGSGTHQETQYF TGTGCCACCAGCAGAGGTAGCGGGACCCATCAAGAGACCCAGTACTTC
TRBJ2-1 NA NA TRBV2 CASSELSVRAHSSYNEQFF TGTGCCAGCAGTGAATTATCGGTTAGGGCTCACAGCTCCTACAATGAGCAGTTCTTC
TRBJ1-2 many NA TRBV20-1 CSARERRGRDGYTF TGCAGTGCTAGAGAGAGAAGGGGCAGGGATGGCTACACCTTC
TRBJ2-5 many NA TRBV5-1 CASSLGTEETQYF TGCGCCAGCAGCTTGGGGACCGAAGAGACCCAGTACTTC
TRBJ2-5 NA NA TRBV12-3/TRBV12-4 CASSFSARGETQYF TGTGCCAGCAGTTTCTCGGCCCGAGGGGAGACCCAGTACTTC
TRBJ2-2 many NA TRBV15 CATSRDPGGAPGELFF TGTGCCACCAGCAGAGATCCGGGGGGCGCGCCCGGGGAGCTGTTTTTT
TRBJ2-3 many TRBD2 TRBV11-1 CASSSGKAGIPSTDTQYF TGTGCCAGCAGCTCCGGGAAAGCGGGGATCCCTAGCACAGATACGCAGTATTTT
TRBJ1-2 many TRBD1 TRBV20-1 CSASLGQGFGYTF TGCAGTGCTAGTTTGGGACAGGGGTTTGGCTACACCTTC
TRBJ1-1 NA NA TRBV10-3 CAITRAGETEAFF TGTGCCATCACTCGGGCGGGGGAGACTGAAGCTTTCTTT
TRBJ2-7 many TRBD2 TRBV27 CASSLLVAGGGEQYF TGTGCCAGCAGTTTACTCGTGGCGGGAGGCGGCGAGCAGTACTTC
TRBJ2-3 many TRBD2 TRBV29-1 CSATTGLADSTDTQYF TGCAGCGCAACCACAGGACTAGCGGATAGCACAGATACGCAGTATTTT
TRBJ1-1 many NA TRBV6-5 CASSYGNQVRPTEAFF TGTGCCAGCAGCTATGGAAACCAAGTTCGCCCCACTGAAGCTTTCTTT
TRBJ1-2 few NA TRBV7-9 CASSADTYGYTF TGTGCCAGCAGCGCGGACACGTATGGCTACACCTTC
TRBJ1-5 few NA TRBV19 CASSMYEWNQPQHF TGTGCCAGTAGTATGTATGAGTGGAATCAGCCCCAGCATTTT
TRBJ2-1 many TRBD1 TRBV24-1 CATSDTKPGQNNEQFF TGTGCCACCAGTGATACCAAACCGGGACAGAACAATGAGCAGTTCTTC
TRBJ2-2 many NA TRBV15 CATSVTEAGELFF TGTGCCACCAGCGTCACCGAGGCCGGGGAGCTGTTTTTT
TRBJ1-1 many TRBD1 TRBV6-5 CASISWTGGTTEAFF TGTGCCAGCATATCTTGGACAGGGGGCACCACTGAAGCTTTCTTT
TRBJ2-5 many TRBD2 TRBV28 CASRLTSGRGTQYF TGTGCCAGCAGGCTAACTAGCGGGAGGGGGACCCAGTACTTC
TRBJ2-3 many NA TRBV20-1 CSATFRGTDTQYF TGCAGTGCCACCTTCCGGGGCACAGATACGCAGTATTTT
TRBJ1-1 many NA TRBV6-5 CASSYSTRAEAFF TGTGCCAGCAGTTACTCGACGCGCGCTGAAGCTTTCTTT
TRBJ2-3 NA TRBD2 TRBV24-1 CATSDASGGSTDTQYF TGTGCCACCAGTGACGCTAGCGGGGGATCCACAGATACGCAGTATTTT
TRBJ2-3 many NA TRBV10-2 CASSERLRRDTQYF TGCGCCAGCAGTGAGCGATTAAGACGAGATACGCAGTATTTT
TRBJ1-1 many NA TRBV3-1 CASSQVSSKEAFF TGTGCCAGCAGCCAAGTATCCAGCAAGGAAGCTTTCTTT
TRBJ2-1 few NA TRBV5-1 CASRPRGGDEQFF TGCGCCAGCAGACCTAGAGGGGGAGATGAGCAGTTCTTC
TRBJ1-1 few NA TRBV5-1 CASSLEQVGEAFF TGCGCCAGCAGCTTGGAACAGGTGGGTGAAGCTTTCTTT
TRBJ2-1 many NA TRBV5-1 CASSLVGGISYNEQFF TGCGCCAGCAGCTTGGTAGGTGGGATCTCCTACAATGAGCAGTTCTTC
TRBJ1-1 many NA TRBV5-1 CASSSWSGKNTEAFF TGCGCCAGCAGCTCTTGGAGCGGGAAGAACACTGAAGCTTTCTTT
TRBJ1-4 many NA TRBV12-3/TRBV12-4 CASSPGVGSNEKLFF TGTGCCAGCAGTCCAGGGGTAGGGTCTAATGAAAAACTGTTTTTT
TRBJ2-1 many TRBD2 TRBV10-1 CASSDKLAGGKQFF TGCGCCAGCAGTGATAAACTAGCGGGAGGAAAGCAGTTCTTC
TRBJ2-2 NA TRBD2 TRBV12-3/TRBV12-4 CASSSAGLAGVIGELFF TGTGCCAGCAGCTCAGCGGGACTAGCGGGGGTAATAGGGGAGCTGTTTTTT
TRBJ1-2 many NA TRBV6-5 CASSYNREVLGYTF TGTGCCAGCAGTTACAACAGGGAGGTTCTTGGCTACACCTTC
TRBJ1-2 few NA TRBV7-2 CASSLGQADGGYTF TGTGCCAGCAGCTTAGGGCAAGCCGACGGTGGCTACACCTTC
TRBJ2-7 many TRBD1 TRBV20-1 CSAFGGTGYYEQYF TGCAGTGCTTTCGGGGGGACAGGGTACTACGAGCAGTACTTC
TRBJ1-5 many NA TRBV27 CASSLGGAVNQPQHF TGTGCCAGCAGTTTGGGAGGGGCGGTAAATCAGCCCCAGCATTTT
TRBJ2-7 many NA TRBV6-1 CASKSNEQYF TGTGCCAGCAAGTCGAACGAGCAGTACTTC